A single sample gave rise to the 12 T cell receptor beta chains below, sequenced in a study of cytomegalovirus exposure and HLA in healthy donors. PCR primers comprised 60 Vbeta and 13 Jbeta primers. Measured with immunoSEQ multiplex PCR; TCRdb has only the in-frame clones, and not every one. In the table there are some 85,000 clones, more than 70% of which are singletons. The sample taken for sequencing was PBMCs. The receptor set was obtained from a man aged 35 to 55 in good health and CMV-seronegative.

V is TRBV7-9 and J is TRBJ1-2; D possibly corresponds to TRBD1 (6 bases). The CDR3 runs to 15 residues. Between the trimmed V and J ends, which lost 5 bases and 0 bases, there was a span of 13 bases. In germline, CDR1 is SEHNR, CDR2 FQNEAQ (reference sequence). This CDR3 reads CASSPRTEANYGYTF. The CDR3 region has the DNA TGTGCCAGCAGCCCCCGGACAGAAGCTAACTATGGCTACACCTTC.

The V and J genes are TRBV5-1 and TRBJ2-1; 7 bases match TRBD1. Germline V gives CDR1 SGHRS, CDR2 YFSETQ. The CDR3 runs 13 residues. Trimming removed 6 bases from V and 6 bases from J; junction bases left unmatched: 6. CDR3 loop: CASTRQGRNEQFF. The DNA for the CDR3 is TGCGCCAGCACCCGACAGGGTCGCAATGAGCAGTTCTTC.

This chain joins TRBV10-2 and TRBJ2-1; 8 positions agree with TRBD2. V shed 6 bases and J 5 bases; nucleotides not matched to a gene: 12. The CDR3 consists of 16 residues. Germline V lookup: CDR1 WSHSY, CDR2 SAAADI. DNA for the CDR3: TGCGCCAGCAGGGCGAATTTAGCGGGGCGCCACAATGAGCAGTTCTTC. Protein sequence: CASRANLAGRHNEQFF.

The chain recombines TRBV7-3 with TRBJ2-2; D may be TRBD1 (6 bases). V lost 7 bases to trimming and J lost 0 bases, with 9 bases between them. CDR1 SGHTA and CDR2 FQGTGA come from the germline V gene. The CDR3 has 14 amino acids. In DNA form, the CDR3 reads TGTGCCAGCACCTGGACAGCGAACACCGGGGAGCTGTTTTTT. It translates to CASTWTANTGELFF.

V usage is TRBV28 and J usage is TRBJ2-7; D is perhaps TRBD2 (5 bases). Germline CDR1 MDHEN, CDR2 SYDVKM. The CDR3 runs to 14 residues. V shed 3 bases and J shed 6 bases, with 15 bases lying between them. CDR3 bases: TGTGCCAGCAGTTTTTGGTCAAATCGGGGCGAGCAGTACTTC. It encodes CASSFWSNRGEQYF. Supplemented by reference TRBV28 and TRBJ2-7, the full variable domain reads DVKVTQSSRYLVKRTGEKVFLECVQDMDHENMFWYRQDPGLGLRLIYFSYDVKMKEKGDIPEGYSVSREKKERFSLILESASTNQTSMYLCASSFWSNRGEQYFGPGTRLTVT.

The chain uses TRBV7-8 and TRBJ2-1, with 9 bases that match TRBD2. The CDR3 is 16 amino acids. V was pared by 3 bases and J by 7 bases, with 10 bases of the junction left unmatched. Germline V lookup: CDR1 SGHVS, CDR2 FQNEAQ. The CDR3 loop is CASSFLAGSLENEQFF. DNA for the CDR3: TGTGCCAGCAGCTTTCTAGCGGGGTCCTTAGAGAATGAGCAGTTCTTC.

The rearrangement links TRBV5-1 to TRBJ1-1, with 7 nucleotides matching TRBD1. This CDR3 has 15 amino acids. The germline V gene has CDR1 SGHRS and CDR2 YFSETQ. Trimming removed 5 bases from V and 1 base from J; junction bases left unmatched: 8. The CDR3 loop reads CASSNATGANTEAFF. CDR3 nucleotides: TGCGCCAGCAGTAATGCAACAGGGGCGAACACTGAAGCTTTCTTT.

The chain is built from TRBV27 and TRBJ2-1, with 7 positions matching TRBD2. The CDR3 runs 12 residues. Germline V CDR1 and CDR2: MNHEY, SMNVEV (reference sequence). V gave up 6 bases and J gave up 8 bases; unmatched junction bases: 4. This CDR3 is CASRPAGYEQFF. The CDR3 nucleotides are TGTGCCAGCAGGCCAGCGGGGTATGAGCAGTTCTTC.

J is TRBJ1-2 and V is TRBV28; D perhaps matches TRBD1 (5 bases). In germline, CDR1 is MDHEN, CDR2 SYDVKM. V was clipped by 6 bases and J by 4 bases, with 9 bases between them. The CDR3 is 12 amino acids. The DNA for the CDR3 is TGTGCCAGCAGACTTACAGGCTATGGCTACACCTTC. This codes for CASRLTGYGYTF.

The V and J genes are TRBV27 and TRBJ1-1; a possible D gene is TRBD1 (5 bases). CDR3 size: 10 residues. Germline V gene lookup returns CDR1 MNHEY and CDR2 SMNVEV (reference sequence). V was pared by 11 bases and J by 5 bases, with 9 bases between. The CDR3 nucleotides read TGTGCCGCGGGGGGAACTGAAGCTTTCTTT. Amino acid sequence: CAAGGTEAFF.

The gene calls are TRBV6-4 and TRBJ2-3; a weak D match, TRBD2 (5 bases). The germline V gene encodes CDR1 MRHNA and CDR2 SNTAGT. CDR3 length equals 13 residues. Between the trimmed V and J ends, which lost 6 bases and 6 bases, there was a span of 13 bases. CDR3 in DNA: TGTGCCAGCAGAACTACTAGATCCGATACGCAGTATTTT. Protein sequence: CASRTTRSDTQYF.

The chain uses TRBV27 and TRBJ1-1, with 7 positions matching TRBD1. Germline loops: CDR1 MNHEY, CDR2 SMNVEV (reference sequence). V was pared by 6 bases and J by 0 bases, with 4 bases of the junction left unmatched. There are 14 residues in the CDR3. The CDR3 loop reads CASSATGLNTEAFF. Here the CDR3 DNA reads TGTGCCAGCAGCGCGACAGGGCTGAACACTGAAGCTTTCTTT.